These 17 T cell receptor beta chains were sequenced from one sample in a study of Graves' ophthalmopathy and Graves' hyperthyroidism. RNA transcripts were the source from which TCR beta CDR3 regions were amplified. First-round RT-PCR relied on HTBI primers, and a second-round multiplex PCR came next. TCRdb analysed the multiplex PCR reads with MiXCR anew, one entry per CDR3 protein. The data show 660,000 or so distinct CDR3 sequences, with about two fifths seen just once and under 3.5% held by the top ten. Sequenced material: peripheral blood. Receptor source: an adult man with Graves' ophthalmopathy.

The table lists this clonotype with many counts. This chain links TRBV7-9 with TRBJ1-1; D might be TRBD1 (5 bases). V lost 5 bases, J lost 1 base, and 14 bases lay in between. The CDR3 has 15 residues. Germline V gene lookup returns CDR1 SEHNR and CDR2 FQNEAQ (reference sequence). As DNA, the CDR3 is TGTGCCAGCAGCCCTCGGGGCTGGGCGAACACTGAAGCTTTCTTT. The encoded protein is CASSPRGWANTEAFF.

The CDR3 region is CASRAREAFF. Here the CDR3 DNA reads TGTGCCAGCAGGGCTCGTGAAGCTTTCTTT. V is TRBV2 and J is TRBJ1-1; no reliable D call. Trimming took 6 bases from V and 7 from J, leaving 6 bases between them. The germline gives CDR1 SNHLY, CDR2 FYNNEI. The CDR3 length is 10 residues.

This clonotype came up a few times. This chain connects TRBV7-9 to TRBJ1-1, with D uncertain. CDR1 SEHNR and CDR2 FQNEAQ come from the germline V gene (reference sequence). V was trimmed by 3 bases and J by 0 bases, leaving 5 bases between them. The CDR3 has 13 amino acids. The DNA of the CDR3 is TGTGCCAGCAGCTTTCCGGTGAACACTGAAGCTTTCTTT. It is translated as CASSFPVNTEAFF.

This clonotype was recorded many times. The chain joins TRBV5-1 to TRBJ2-5, with D perhaps TRBD1 or TRBD2 (6 bases each). Per the germline V gene, CDR1 is SGHRS and CDR2 is YFSETQ. With 2 bases removed from V and 5 bases from J, the gap between germline ends came to 13 bases. This CDR3 is 14 amino acids long. In DNA, the CDR3 is TGCGCCAGCAGCTTTCCACAGGGAGGCGAGACCCAGTACTTC. Translated, it gives CASSFPQGGETQYF. The full variable domain, with the rest looked up from reference TRBV5-1 and TRBJ2-5, is KAGVTQTPRYLIKTRGQQVTLSCSPISGHRSVSWYQQTPGQGLQFLFEYFSETQRNKGNFPGRFSGRQFSNSRSEMNVSTLELGDSALYLCASSFPQGGETQYFGPGTRLLVL.

The chain couples TRBV20-1 to TRBJ2-3; D ambiguous. The germline V gene encodes CDR1 DFQATT and CDR2 SNEGSKA (reference sequence). Between the trimmed V and J ends, which lost 1 base and 6 bases, there was a span of 11 bases. The CDR3 is 13 residues long. Here the CDR3 reads CSARVVARDTQYF. The CDR3 DNA follows: TGCAGTGCTAGAGTGGTAGCACGCGATACGCAGTATTTT.

A note on this clonotype: A much larger clonotype is one base distant, so this may be a read error. The chain carries TRBV7-9 and TRBJ2-5, with D perhaps TRBD2 (7 bases). The CDR3 totals 14 residues. Germline CDR1 and CDR2: SEHNR and FQNEAQ (reference sequence). The V end was cut by 8 bases, the J end by 1 base, with 14 bases between. CDR3 residues: CASQDRTSQETQYF. DNA for the CDR3: TGTGCCAGCCAAGACAGGACTAGCCAAGAGACCCAGTACTTC. Looking up the rest from reference TRBV7-9 and TRBJ2-5 gives the full variable domain: DTGVSQNPRHKITKRGQNVTFRCDPISEHNRLYWYRQTLGQGPEFLTYFQNEAQLEKSRLLSDRFSAERPKGSFSTLEIQRTEQGDSAMYLCASQDRTSQETQYFGPGTRLLVL.

In its sample, this clonotype was seen a few times. The chain carries TRBV6-2 or TRBV6-3 and TRBJ1-3; D is perhaps TRBD1 (6 bases). From germline, CDR1 is MNHEY and CDR2 SVGEGT. V gave up 2 bases and J gave up 0 bases, with 8 bases separating them. This CDR3 comprises 15 residues. This CDR3 is CASSYTGNSGNTIYF. CDR3 sequence (DNA): TGTGCCAGCAGTTACACAGGGAACTCTGGAAACACCATATATTTT.

This clonotype has a count of ten or more. This chain joins TRBV20-1 and TRBJ1-4, with D tentatively TRBD1 (5 bases). Deletions cut 0 bases from V and 4 bases from J, with 15 bases between. This CDR3 has 16 residues. Germline lookup yields CDR1 DFQATT and CDR2 SNEGSKA (reference sequence). In DNA, the CDR3 is TGCAGTGCTAGAGATCTGGGGCAGGCCCATAATGAAAAACTGTTTTTT. Protein product: CSARDLGQAHNEKLFF.

This rearrangement joins TRBV7-2 to TRBJ1-1; no reliable D call. V lost 3 bases and J 11 bases, leaving 16 bases between the germline ends. Germline V gives CDR1 SGHTA, CDR2 FQGNSA. The CDR3 length is 13 residues. The CDR3 protein is CASSFGVNTGAFF. The CDR3, as DNA: TGTGCCAGCAGCTTCGGCGTGAACACTGGGGCTTTCTTT. Full variable domain (outside the CDR3, taken from reference TRBV7-2 and TRBJ1-1): GAGVSQSPSNKVTEKGKDVELRCDPISGHTALYWYRQSLGQGLEFLIYFQGNSAPDKSGLPSDRFSAERTGGSVSTLTIQRTQQEDSAVYLCASSFGVNTGAFFGQGTRLTVV.

This clonotype was seen at least ten times. The V gene is TRBV4-1, the J gene TRBJ1-1; 9 bases agree with TRBD1. V lost 3 bases to trimming and J lost 5 bases; unmatched junction nucleotides: 4. Germline loops: CDR1 MGHRA, CDR2 YSYEKL. The CDR3 loop spans 14 amino acids. The chain's CDR3 is CASSQADRGTEAFF. DNA for the CDR3: TGCGCCAGCAGCCAGGCCGACAGGGGGACTGAAGCTTTCTTT.

This clonotype has at least ten counts. V is TRBV29-1 and J is TRBJ2-5, with 11 bases fitting TRBD2. Germline lookup yields CDR1 SQVTM and CDR2 ANQGSEA. This CDR3 contains 15 residues. With V trimmed by 1 base and J by 5 bases, 6 bases remained unmatched. The CDR3 reads CSVEVAGGPRETQYF. The CDR3 DNA reads TGCAGCGTTGAAGTAGCGGGAGGGCCGCGGGAGACCCAGTACTTC.

The gene calls are TRBV5-1 and TRBJ1-1, with unresolved D. CDR3 length: 15 amino acids. Trimming removed 1 base at V and 2 bases at J, with 12 bases between. The germline V gene has CDR1 SGHRS and CDR2 YFSETQ. The CDR3: CASSLRQSTNTEAFF. Here the CDR3 DNA reads TGCGCCAGCAGCTTGCGGCAGAGTACTAACACTGAAGCTTTCTTT.

This clonotype was observed a handful of times. This chain joins TRBV4-2 and TRBJ1-2; D is possibly TRBD1 (5 bases). Trimming stripped 3 bases from V and 6 bases from J, with 17 bases between. CDR1 is LGHNA, CDR2 YNFKEQ, per germline. The CDR3 runs to 15 residues. CDR3 bases: TGTGCCAGCAGCCAGTCGGGAGGGGTGGGGAATGGCTACACCTTC. Translation gives CASSQSGGVGNGYTF.

The chain employs TRBV25-1 and TRBJ1-4, with 9 bases that match TRBD1. J gave up 7 bases and V 4 bases, and 7 bases lay outside the gene matches. The CDR3 is made up of 15 amino acids. Germline CDR1 and CDR2: MGHDK and SYGVNS. The CDR3 protein is CASSVTGQGFEKLFF. In DNA, the CDR3 is TGTGCCAGCAGTGTAACGGGACAGGGTTTTGAAAAACTGTTTTTT. The full variable domain, with the rest looked up from reference TRBV25-1 and TRBJ1-4, is EADIYQTPRYLVIGTGKKITLECSQTMGHDKMYWYQQDPGMELHLIHYSYGVNSTEKGDLSSESTVSRIRTEHFPLTLESARPSHTSQYLCASSVTGQGFEKLFFGSGTQLSVL.

V is TRBV7-9 and J is TRBJ1-4; TRBD1 agrees at 11 bases. J lost 6 bases, V lost 6 bases, and 12 bases had no gene match. Germline CDR1 reads SEHNR; CDR2 reads FQNEAQ (reference sequence). There are 17 residues in the CDR3. The CDR3 DNA sequence: TGTGCCAGCAGTGGAGGACAGGGGGCTGAGGCGTATGAAAAACTGTTTTTT. Translation: CASSGGQGAEAYEKLFF.

The chain combines TRBV12-3 or TRBV12-4 with TRBJ1-4, with D uncertain. V was shortened by 3 bases and J by 14 bases, with 4 bases between the two germline ends. The CDR3 covers 9 residues. The CDR3 region is CASSLGLFF. In DNA, the CDR3 is TGTGCCAGCAGTTTGGGGCTGTTTTTT.

This clonotype was found once. The rearrangement links TRBV25-1 to TRBJ1-2; D unclear. From germline, CDR1 is MGHDK and CDR2 SYGVNS. Trimming took 8 bases from V and 3 from J, leaving 19 bases between them. This CDR3 comprises 15 residues. CDR3 protein: CASSPLTAPYYGYTF. The DNA of the CDR3 is TGTGCCAGCTCACCACTCACGGCCCCTTACTATGGCTACACCTTC.